These 12 T cell receptor beta chains came from one sample sequenced in a study of OX40 agonist ivuxolimab in advanced cancers. Some clones are missing from TCRdb's copy, which holds only in-frame ones; the method was immunoSEQ multiplex PCR. The profile shows 50,000 to 65,000 clones, 90% of them singletons. Sequences were derived from CD4+ or CD8+ T cells sorted from blood, sampled in a trial of the OX40 agonist ivuxolimab. Every receptor here comes from an adult with an advanced solid tumor such as melanoma, head and neck, liver or kidney cancer.

The chain carries TRBV28 and TRBJ2-1, with TRBD2 matching over 12 bases. CDR1 is MDHEN, CDR2 SYDVKM, per germline. V shed 6 bases and J 5 bases; nucleotides not matched to a gene: 8. The CDR3 runs 16 residues. The CDR3 here is CASRSTSGRRNNEQFF. CDR3 coding DNA: TGTGCCAGCAGGTCTACTAGCGGGAGGCGAAACAATGAGCAGTTCTTC.

The CDR3: CASSYLRGFASGEQYF. The CDR3 nucleotides read TGTGCCAGCAGTTACCTTCGCGGCTTCGCGTCAGGCGAGCAGTACTTC. The rearrangement joins TRBV6-5 to TRBJ2-7; the D is unclear. Germline CDR1 reads MNHEY; CDR2 reads SVGAGI. The V end lost 2 bases, the J end lost 6 bases, and 20 bases lay between the germline ends. This CDR3 contains 16 residues.

The chain has TRBV6-1 and TRBJ1-5, with D perhaps TRBD1 (6 bases). This CDR3 comprises 12 residues. V lost 5 bases and J lost 9, with 11 bases in between. In germline, CDR1 is MNHNS, CDR2 SASEGT. The CDR3, as DNA: TGTGCCAGCAGTCCCACAGGGCTGCCCCAGCATTTT. It encodes CASSPTGLPQHF.

The chain combines TRBV18 with TRBJ1-2; 9 bases are a match to TRBD1. Germline-derived CDR1 and CDR2 are KGHSH and LQKENI. V was clipped by 3 bases and J by 9 bases; unmatched bases: 11. This CDR3 region has 15 residues. Written as DNA, the CDR3 is TGTGCCAGCTCACCCACAGGGGGCGCGGATTTCCGCTACACCTTC. Protein product: CASSPTGGADFRYTF.

The chain uses TRBV7-6 and TRBJ1-3; D uncertain. V was pared by 5 bases and J by 0 bases, with 5 bases between. Germline CDR1 reads SGHVS; CDR2 reads FNYEAQ. This CDR3 comprises 13 residues. The CDR3 sequence is CASSGDSGNTIYF. The CDR3, as DNA: TGTGCCAGCAGCGGCGACTCTGGAAACACCATATATTTT.

Note on this clone: The junction departs from germline at one end; a sequencing error may be responsible. This chain connects TRBV6-5 to TRBJ2-4; 9 bases are shared with TRBD2. CDR1 MNHEY and CDR2 SVGAGI come from the germline V gene. There are 16 residues in the CDR3. CDR3 residues: CASSSRGGESKNIQYF. The CDR3, as DNA: TGTGCCAGTAGTTCCCGCGGGGGGGAGTCCAAAAACATTCAGTACTTC.

The rearrangement uses TRBV30 and TRBJ2-2; no firm D call. Trimming removed 4 bases from V and 2 bases from J, with 11 bases in between. There are 14 residues in the CDR3. Germline V gene lookup returns CDR1 GTSNPN and CDR2 SVGIG (reference sequence). The CDR3 bases are TGTGCCTGGACACTGCCTCCTAACACCGGGGAGCTGTTTTTT. Translation gives CAWTLPPNTGELFF.

The V call is TRBV7-6, the J call TRBJ2-7; D gene uncertain. The CDR3 is 14 residues long. Germline-derived CDR1 and CDR2 are SGHVS and FNYEAQ. Trimming took 8 bases from V and 2 from J, leaving 16 bases between them. This CDR3 is CASRGDAEPYEQYF. The CDR3 region has the DNA TGTGCCAGCCGCGGAGATGCAGAGCCCTACGAGCAGTACTTC.

This chain joins TRBV6-1 and TRBJ1-2; D not resolved. CDR1 and CDR2 from the germline V gene are MNHNS and SASEGT. The CDR3 length is 13 residues. Trimming removed 3 bases from V and 4 bases from J, with 9 bases in between. The chain's CDR3 is CASSDQWGYGYTF. CDR3 bases: TGTGCCAGCAGTGACCAATGGGGCTATGGCTACACCTTC.

The chain recombines TRBV27 with TRBJ1-2; no firm D call. This CDR3 has 13 residues. Trimming took 3 bases from V and 5 from J, leaving 10 bases between them. Germline CDR1 MNHEY, CDR2 SMNVEV (reference sequence). The CDR3 DNA follows: TGTGCCAGCAGTTTTTCGTCGGAGTATGGCTACACCTTC. This gives the protein CASSFSSEYGYTF.

This clone was counted a few times. The chain combines TRBV4-3 with TRBJ1-2, with D maybe TRBD1 (5 bases). V shed 0 bases and J shed 3 bases, with 20 bases lying between them. There are 18 residues in the CDR3. Germline V CDR1 and CDR2: LGHNA, YSLEER. This CDR3 reads CASSQDWEERGRDYGYTF. In DNA, the CDR3 is TGCGCCAGCAGCCAAGATTGGGAAGAAAGGGGCAGAGACTATGGCTACACCTTC.

The rearrangement links TRBV27 to TRBJ1-1; 7 bases agree with TRBD1. This CDR3 region has 18 residues. The germline V gene encodes CDR1 MNHEY and CDR2 SMNVEV (reference sequence). The trim removed 7 bases at V and 1 base at J, leaving 18 bases unmatched. The CDR3 bases are TGTGCCAGCAAACGTCCAAGGGCAGGGGGTGAGAAGAACACTGAAGCTTTCTTT. Protein product: CASKRPRAGGEKNTEAFF.